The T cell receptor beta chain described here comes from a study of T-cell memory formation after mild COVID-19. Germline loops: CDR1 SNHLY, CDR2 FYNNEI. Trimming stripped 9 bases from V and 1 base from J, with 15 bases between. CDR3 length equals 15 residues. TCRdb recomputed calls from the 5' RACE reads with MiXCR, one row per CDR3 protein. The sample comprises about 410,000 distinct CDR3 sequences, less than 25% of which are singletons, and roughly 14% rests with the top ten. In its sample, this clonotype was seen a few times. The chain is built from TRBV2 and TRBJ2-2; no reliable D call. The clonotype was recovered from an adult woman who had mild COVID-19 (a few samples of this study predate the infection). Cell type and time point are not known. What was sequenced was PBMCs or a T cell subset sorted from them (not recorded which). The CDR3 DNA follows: TGTGCCAGTCAAACGTTCCAGCAGAACACCGGGGAGCTGTTTTTT. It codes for CASQTFQQNTGELFF.